Listed below are T cell receptor beta chains from one sample, sequenced in a study of cytomegalovirus exposure and HLA in healthy donors. Produced via immunoSEQ multiplex PCR; TCRdb's table is partial and in-frame only. This table holds roughly 150,000 clones, roughly 91% found once. Material: PBMCs. Receptors originate from a man younger than 35 in good health and CMV-seronegative. Both conserved end residues are part of each CDR3. D genes are given only for firm matches. Only some rows state a clone size, as once, few, many or a class for expanded clones.

clone size,J gene,D gene,V gene,CDR3 protein,CDR3 DNA
.,TRBJ2-1,TRBD2,TRBV27,CASSPGLAVLRGTYNEQFF,TGTGCCAGCAGTCCCGGACTAGCGGTCCTTCGGGGCACCTACAATGAGCAGTTCTTC
.,TRBJ2-5,.,TRBV21-1,CASERDSVRDEETQYF,TGTGCCAGTGAGAGGGACAGTGTCCGAGACGAAGAGACCCAGTACTTC
.,TRBJ1-2,.,TRBV5-4,CASSRVSGQALYGYTF,TGTGCCAGCAGCCGAGTGTCGGGACAAGCGCTCTATGGCTACACCTTC
.,TRBJ2-2,.,TRBV6-6,CANSVSSTGELFF,TGTGCCAATAGCGTTTCAAGCACCGGGGAGCTGTTTTTT
.,TRBJ2-1,.,TRBV6-5,CASTRRGSDEQFF,TGTGCCAGCACCCGCCGGGGTTCCGATGAGCAGTTCTTC
.,TRBJ2-1,TRBD1,TRBV5-6,CASSHGQGVEQFF,TGTGCCAGCAGCCACGGACAGGGGGTGGAGCAGTTCTTC
.,TRBJ2-3,TRBD1,TRBV19,CASSRPDRGKVDTQYF,TGTGCCAGTAGTAGACCAGACAGGGGGAAGGTAGATACGCAGTATTTT
.,TRBJ1-2,TRBD1,TRBV27,CASSLGTGGGYGYTF,TGTGCCAGCAGTCTAGGGACAGGGGGCGGCTATGGCTACACCTTC
.,TRBJ2-2,TRBD2,TRBV4-3,CASSQGTSGTGELFF,TGCGCCAGCAGCCAGGGGACTAGCGGAACCGGGGAGCTGTTTTTT
.,TRBJ2-5,.,TRBV6-5,CASSGTFQETQYF,TGTGCCAGCAGTGGGACATTCCAAGAGACCCAGTACTTC
.,TRBJ1-2,.,TRBV27,CASSSDTAKSPGYTF,TGTGCCAGCAGTTCAGATACAGCAAAGTCCCCTGGCTACACCTTC
.,TRBJ2-7,.,TRBV27,CASSSGIRNEQYF,TGTGCCAGCAGCTCAGGGATTCGGAACGAGCAGTACTTC
.,TRBJ2-5,.,TRBV10-3,CAISEVREETQYF,TGTGCCATCAGTGAGGTCCGTGAAGAGACCCAGTACTTC
.,TRBJ1-5,.,TRBV4-2,CASSLERGDNQPQHF,TGTGCCAGCAGCCTCGAACGGGGGGACAATCAGCCCCAGCATTTT
once,TRBJ2-2,TRBD1,TRBV5-1,CASSLLKGQGNTGELFF,TGCGCCAGCAGCTTGCTTAAGGGACAGGGGAACACCGGGGAGCTGTTTTTT
.,TRBJ1-1,TRBD1,TRBV18,CASSAPRGATGTFF,TGTGCCAGCTCAGCACCACGCGGGGCGACAGGGACTTTCTTT
.,TRBJ1-1,TRBD1,TRBV2,CASRTGGWGTEAFF,TGTGCCAGCAGGACAGGGGGCTGGGGCACTGAAGCTTTCTTT
once,TRBJ2-1,TRBD2,TRBV27,CASSLSGLALYNEQFF,TGTGCCAGCAGTTTAAGCGGACTAGCGCTCTACAATGAGCAGTTCTTC
.,TRBJ2-3,TRBD1,TRBV6-4,CASSHDRGLSDTQYF,TGTGCCAGCAGTCACGACAGGGGGCTGTCGGATACGCAGTATTTT
.,TRBJ1-1,TRBD1,TRBV5-1,CASSARQGANTEAFF,TGCGCCAGCAGCGCCCGACAGGGTGCGAACACTGAAGCTTTCTTT
.,TRBJ1-5,TRBD1,TRBV6-6,CASTSGTGAQPQHF,TGTGCCAGCACCTCCGGGACAGGGGCTCAGCCCCAGCATTTT
.,TRBJ1-5,TRBD1,TRBV5-4,CASSYGDRGFWQPQHF,TGTGCCAGCAGCTACGGGGACAGGGGGTTTTGGCAGCCCCAGCATTTT
.,TRBJ2-7,.,TRBV7-9,CASSLAEGAGREQYF,TGTGCCAGCAGCTTAGCGGAAGGGGCAGGGCGGGAGCAGTACTTC
.,TRBJ2-1,TRBD1,TRBV11-3,CASSLGQGTINEQFF,TGTGCCAGCAGCTTAGGACAGGGAACCATCAATGAGCAGTTCTTC
.,TRBJ1-1,.,TRBV28,CASSSGTPMNTEAFF,TGTGCCAGCAGCTCCGGGACACCTATGAACACTGAAGCTTTCTTT
.,TRBJ2-1,.,TRBV6-5,CASSSRAYNEQFF,TGTGCCAGCAGTTCAAGAGCCTACAATGAGCAGTTCTTC
few,TRBJ1-3,.,TRBV5-1,CASSLKSWGDGAGNTIYF,TGCGCCAGCAGCTTGAAGTCATGGGGGGATGGAGCTGGAAACACCATATATTTT
.,TRBJ2-2,TRBD1,TRBV5-1,CASSLARDRVPGELFF,TGCGCCAGCAGCTTGGCTCGGGACAGGGTACCCGGGGAGCTGTTTTTT
.,TRBJ2-1,.,TRBV5-1,CASSLVANEQFF,TGCGCCAGCAGCTTGGTGGCTAATGAGCAGTTCTTC